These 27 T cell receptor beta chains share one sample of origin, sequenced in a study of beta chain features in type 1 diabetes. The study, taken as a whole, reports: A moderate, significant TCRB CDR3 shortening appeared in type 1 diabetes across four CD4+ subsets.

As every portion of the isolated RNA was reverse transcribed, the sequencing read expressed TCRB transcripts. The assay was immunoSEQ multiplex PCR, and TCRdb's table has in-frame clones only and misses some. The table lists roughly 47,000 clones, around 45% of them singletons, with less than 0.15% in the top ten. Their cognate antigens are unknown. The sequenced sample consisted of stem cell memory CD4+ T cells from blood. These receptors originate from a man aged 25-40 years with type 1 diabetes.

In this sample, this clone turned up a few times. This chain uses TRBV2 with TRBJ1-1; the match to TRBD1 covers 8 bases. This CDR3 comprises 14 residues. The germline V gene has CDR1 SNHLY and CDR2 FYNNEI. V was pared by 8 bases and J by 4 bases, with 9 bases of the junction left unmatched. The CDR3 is CASGKDRGRTEAFF. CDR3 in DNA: TGTGCCAGCGGGAAAGACAGGGGACGCACTGAAGCTTTCTTT.

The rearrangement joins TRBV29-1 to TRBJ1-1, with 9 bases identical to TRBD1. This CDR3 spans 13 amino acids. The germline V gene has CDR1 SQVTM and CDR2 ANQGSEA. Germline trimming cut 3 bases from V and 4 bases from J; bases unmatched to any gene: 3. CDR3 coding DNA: TGCAGCGTTGAGAGGACAGGGGTCACTGAAGCTTTCTTT. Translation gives CSVERTGVTEAFF.

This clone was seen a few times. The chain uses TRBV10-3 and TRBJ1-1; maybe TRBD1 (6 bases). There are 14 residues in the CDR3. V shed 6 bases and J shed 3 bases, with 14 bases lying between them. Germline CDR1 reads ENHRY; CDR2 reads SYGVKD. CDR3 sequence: CAISGQGKDTEAFF. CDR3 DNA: TGTGCCATCAGCGGGCAGGGGAAGGACACTGAAGCTTTCTTT.

CDR3 bases: TGTGCCAGCTCACCGGGGCTCGGTACGCAGTATTTT. This encodes CASSPGLGTQYF. The V and J genes are TRBV18 and TRBJ2-3, with D maybe TRBD1 (5 bases). The V end was cut by 3 bases, the J end by 8 bases, with 9 bases between. The CDR3 runs 12 residues. The germline V gene has CDR1 KGHSH and CDR2 LQKENI.

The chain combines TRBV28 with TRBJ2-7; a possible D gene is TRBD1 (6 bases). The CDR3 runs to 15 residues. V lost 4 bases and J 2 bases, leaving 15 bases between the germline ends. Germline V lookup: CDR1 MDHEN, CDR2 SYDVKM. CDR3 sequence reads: CASSSPGDNPYEQYF. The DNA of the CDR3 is TGTGCCAGCAGTTCCCCTGGGGACAATCCCTACGAGCAGTACTTC.

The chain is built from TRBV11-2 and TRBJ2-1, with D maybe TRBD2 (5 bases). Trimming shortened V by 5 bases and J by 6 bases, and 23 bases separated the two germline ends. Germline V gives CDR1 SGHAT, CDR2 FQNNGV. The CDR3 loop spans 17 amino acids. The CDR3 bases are TGTGCCAGCAGCCCCTACCCATTCCTATCCAGCGGCAATGAGCAGTTCTTC. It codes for CASSPYPFLSSGNEQFF. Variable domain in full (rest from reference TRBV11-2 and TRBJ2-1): EAGVAQSPRYKIIEKRQSVAFWCNPISGHATLYWYQQILGQGPKLLIQFQNNGVVDDSQLPKDRFSAERLKGVDSTLKIQPAKLEDSAVYLCASSPYPFLSSGNEQFFGPGTRLTVL.

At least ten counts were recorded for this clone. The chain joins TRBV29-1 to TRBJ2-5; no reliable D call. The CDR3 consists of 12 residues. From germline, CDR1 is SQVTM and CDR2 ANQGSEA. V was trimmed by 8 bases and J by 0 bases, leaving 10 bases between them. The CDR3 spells CSIGRYQETQYF. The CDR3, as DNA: TGCAGCATTGGCAGGTACCAAGAGACCCAGTACTTC.

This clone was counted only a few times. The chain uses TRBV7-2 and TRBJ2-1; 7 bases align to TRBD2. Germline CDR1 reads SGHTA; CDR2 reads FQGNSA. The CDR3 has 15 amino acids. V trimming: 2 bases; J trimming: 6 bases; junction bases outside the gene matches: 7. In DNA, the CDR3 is TGTGCCAGCAGCTTATGGGGCGGGACTACCAATGAGCAGTTCTTC. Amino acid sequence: CASSLWGGTTNEQFF.

The CDR3 here is CASSPMSGRPAYNEQFF. CDR3 DNA sequence: TGTGCCAGCTCACCTATGAGCGGGAGGCCGGCCTACAATGAGCAGTTCTTC. The chain is built from TRBV27 and TRBJ2-1; 9 bases align to TRBD2. J was trimmed by 2 bases and V by 8 bases; bases with no gene match: 13. This CDR3 spans 17 amino acids. Germline CDR1 is MNHEY and CDR2 is SMNVEV (reference sequence).

The CDR3 DNA reads as TGTGCCAGCAGCTTTCCCGGATCCAGGGGCTACACCTTC. The encoded protein is CASSFPGSRGYTF. The rearrangement joins TRBV7-8 to TRBJ1-2; D unresolved. The CDR3 sequence is 13 residues long. V gave up 3 bases and J gave up 8 bases, with 13 bases separating them. CDR1 SGHVS and CDR2 FQNEAQ come from the germline V gene.

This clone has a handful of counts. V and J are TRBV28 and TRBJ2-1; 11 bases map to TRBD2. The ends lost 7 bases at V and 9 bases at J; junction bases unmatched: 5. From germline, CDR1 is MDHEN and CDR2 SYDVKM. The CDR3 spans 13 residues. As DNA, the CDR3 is TGTGCCAGCATAGCGGGAGGGCCGGGTGAGCAGTTCTTC. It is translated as CASIAGGPGEQFF.

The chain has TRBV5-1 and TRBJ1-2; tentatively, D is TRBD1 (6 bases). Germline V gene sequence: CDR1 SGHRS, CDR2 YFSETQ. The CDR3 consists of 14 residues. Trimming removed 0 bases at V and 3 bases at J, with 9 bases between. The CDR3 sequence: CASSLGTAHYGYTF. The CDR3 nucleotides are TGCGCCAGCAGCTTGGGGACAGCCCACTATGGCTACACCTTC.

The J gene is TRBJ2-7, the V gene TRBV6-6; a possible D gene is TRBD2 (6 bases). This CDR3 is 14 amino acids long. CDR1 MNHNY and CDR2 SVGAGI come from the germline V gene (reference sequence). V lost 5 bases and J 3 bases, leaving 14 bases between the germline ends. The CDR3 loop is CASSLDAEGYEQYF. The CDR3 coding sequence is TGTGCCAGCAGTCTTGATGCGGAGGGCTACGAGCAGTACTTC.

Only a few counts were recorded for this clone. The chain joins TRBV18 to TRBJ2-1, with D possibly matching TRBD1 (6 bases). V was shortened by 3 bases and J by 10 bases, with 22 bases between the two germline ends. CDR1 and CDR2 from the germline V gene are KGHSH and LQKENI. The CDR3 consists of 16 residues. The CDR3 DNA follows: TGTGCCAGCTCACCGGCGACAGGTACGGATAGTCAAGAGCAGTTCTTC. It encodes CASSPATGTDSQEQFF.

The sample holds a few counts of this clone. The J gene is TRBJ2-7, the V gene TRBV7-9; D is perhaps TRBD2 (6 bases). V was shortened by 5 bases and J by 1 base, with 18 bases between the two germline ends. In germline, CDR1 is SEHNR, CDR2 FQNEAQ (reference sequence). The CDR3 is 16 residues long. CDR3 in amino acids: CASSLSGRGGSYEQYF. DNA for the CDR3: TGTGCCAGCAGCCTAAGCGGTCGGGGAGGATCCTACGAGCAGTACTTC.

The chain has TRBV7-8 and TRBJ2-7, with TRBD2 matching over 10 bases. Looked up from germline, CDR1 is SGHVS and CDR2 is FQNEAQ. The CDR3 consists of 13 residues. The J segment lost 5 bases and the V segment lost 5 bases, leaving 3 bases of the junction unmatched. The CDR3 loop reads CASSPGLANEQYF. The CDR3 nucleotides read TGTGCCAGCAGCCCGGGACTAGCGAACGAGCAGTACTTC.

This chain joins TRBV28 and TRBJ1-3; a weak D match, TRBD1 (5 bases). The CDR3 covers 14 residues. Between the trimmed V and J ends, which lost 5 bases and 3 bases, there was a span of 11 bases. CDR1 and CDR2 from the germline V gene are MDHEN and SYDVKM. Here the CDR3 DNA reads TGTGCCAGCAGTCTAGGGGCTCTTGGAAACACCATATATTTT. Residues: CASSLGALGNTIYF.

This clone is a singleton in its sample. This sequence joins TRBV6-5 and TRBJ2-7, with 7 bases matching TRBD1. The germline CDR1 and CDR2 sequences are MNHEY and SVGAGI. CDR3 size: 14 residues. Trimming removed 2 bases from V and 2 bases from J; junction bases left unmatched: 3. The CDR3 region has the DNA TGTGCCAGCAGTTACACAGGGGAAGCCTACGAGCAGTACTTC. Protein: CASSYTGEAYEQYF.

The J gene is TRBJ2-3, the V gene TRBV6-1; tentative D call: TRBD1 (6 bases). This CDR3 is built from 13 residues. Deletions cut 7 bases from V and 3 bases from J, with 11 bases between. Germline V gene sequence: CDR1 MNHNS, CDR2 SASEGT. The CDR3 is CASIQQGTDTQYF. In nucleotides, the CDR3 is TGTGCCAGCATACAGCAGGGGACAGATACGCAGTATTTT.

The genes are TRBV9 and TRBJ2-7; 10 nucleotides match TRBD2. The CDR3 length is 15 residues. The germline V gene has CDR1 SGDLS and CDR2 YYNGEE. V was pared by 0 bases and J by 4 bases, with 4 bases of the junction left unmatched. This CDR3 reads CASSVGPSGSYEQYF. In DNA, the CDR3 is TGTGCCAGCAGCGTAGGCCCTAGCGGGAGTTACGAGCAGTACTTC.

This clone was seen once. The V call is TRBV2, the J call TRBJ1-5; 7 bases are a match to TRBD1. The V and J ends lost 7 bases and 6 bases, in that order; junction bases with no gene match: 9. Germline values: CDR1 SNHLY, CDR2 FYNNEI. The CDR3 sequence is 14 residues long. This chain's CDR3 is CASTRTGRSQPQHF. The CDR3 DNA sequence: TGTGCCAGCACTCGGACAGGCCGCAGTCAGCCCCAGCATTTT.

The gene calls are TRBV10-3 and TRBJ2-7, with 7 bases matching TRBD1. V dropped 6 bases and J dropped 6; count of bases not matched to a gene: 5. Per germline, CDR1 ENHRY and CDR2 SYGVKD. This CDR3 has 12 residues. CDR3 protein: CAIRRTGSEQYF. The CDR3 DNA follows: TGTGCCATCAGGAGGACAGGTTCCGAGCAGTACTTC.

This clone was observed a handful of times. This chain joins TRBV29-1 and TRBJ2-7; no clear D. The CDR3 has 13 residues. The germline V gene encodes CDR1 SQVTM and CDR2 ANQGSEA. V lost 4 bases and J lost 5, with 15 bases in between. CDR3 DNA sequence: TGCAGCGTTGCGGCAGACACCTTCCACGAGCAGTACTTC. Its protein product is CSVAADTFHEQYF.

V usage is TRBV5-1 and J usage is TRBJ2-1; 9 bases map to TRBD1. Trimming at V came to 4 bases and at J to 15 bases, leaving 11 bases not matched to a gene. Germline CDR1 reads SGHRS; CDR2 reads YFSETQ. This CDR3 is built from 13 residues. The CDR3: CASSPQLGTGWFF. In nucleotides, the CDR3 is TGCGCCAGCAGCCCGCAGCTCGGGACAGGGTGGTTCTTC.

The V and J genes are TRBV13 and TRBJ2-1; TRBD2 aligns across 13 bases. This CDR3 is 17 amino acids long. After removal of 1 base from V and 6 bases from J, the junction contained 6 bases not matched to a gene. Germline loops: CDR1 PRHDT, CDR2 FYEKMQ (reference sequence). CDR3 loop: CASSLDMGTSGVNEQFF. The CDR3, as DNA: TGTGCCAGCAGCTTAGATATGGGGACTAGCGGGGTCAATGAGCAGTTCTTC.

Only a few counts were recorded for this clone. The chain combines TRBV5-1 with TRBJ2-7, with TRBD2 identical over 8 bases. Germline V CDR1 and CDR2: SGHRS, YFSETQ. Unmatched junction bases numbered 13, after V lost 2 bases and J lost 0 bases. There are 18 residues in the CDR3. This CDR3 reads CASSFVASGFIDSYEQYF. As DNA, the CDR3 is TGCGCCAGCAGCTTTGTTGCTAGCGGGTTTATTGACTCCTACGAGCAGTACTTC.

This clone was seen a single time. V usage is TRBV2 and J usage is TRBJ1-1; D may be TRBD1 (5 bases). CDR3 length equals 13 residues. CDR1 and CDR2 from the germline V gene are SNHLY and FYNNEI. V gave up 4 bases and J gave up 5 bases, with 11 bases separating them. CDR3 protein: CASSVIGGTEAFF. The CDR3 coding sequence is TGTGCCAGCAGTGTCATCGGGGGAACTGAAGCTTTCTTT.